Listed here are 11 T cell receptor beta chains from one sample, sequenced in a study of T cells in lung cancer brain metastases. The protocol was immunoSEQ multiplex PCR, while the TCRdb copy is restricted to in-frame clones and leaves out a portion. The data hold a few thousand clones, with under 95% observed a single time. The material sequenced was tumor tissue from a brain metastasis. The receptor source for this set is a man between 65 and 85 years old with non-small cell lung cancer that had spread to the brain.

The chain employs TRBV18 and TRBJ2-7; 12 bases match TRBD2. Germline-derived CDR1 and CDR2 are KGHSH and LQKENI. The CDR3 consists of 16 residues. V shed 3 bases and J 0 bases; nucleotides not matched to a gene: 3. The CDR3 sequence: CASSPPSGGGSYEQYF. The CDR3 region has the DNA TGTGCCAGCTCACCGCCTAGCGGGGGGGGCTCCTACGAGCAGTACTTC.

The V gene is TRBV9, the J gene TRBJ1-1; the D gene is possibly TRBD1 (5 bases). This CDR3 has 13 residues. V lost 3 bases and J 8 bases, leaving 14 bases between the germline ends. Germline-derived CDR1 and CDR2 are SGDLS and YYNGEE. CDR3 DNA: TGTGCCAGCAGCGAGGGACTTGCAGGCGAAGCTTTCTTT. As protein: CASSEGLAGEAFF. Looking up the rest from reference TRBV9 and TRBJ1-1 gives the full variable domain: DSGVTQTPKHLITATGQRVTLRCSPRSGDLSVYWYQQSLDQGLQFLIQYYNGEERAKGNILERFSAQQFPDLHSELNLSSLELGDSALYFCASSEGLAGEAFFGQGTRLTVV.

This chain uses TRBV14 with TRBJ1-1; 8 bases align to TRBD1. Germline CDR1 and CDR2: SGHDN and FVKESK. The CDR3 loop spans 16 amino acids. V was clipped by 4 bases and J by 0 bases; unmatched bases: 7. The CDR3 is CASSRETGAMNTEAFF. CDR3 nucleotides: TGTGCCAGCAGCCGCGAGACAGGGGCTATGAACACTGAAGCTTTCTTT.

In the case of this clone: One end of the junction varies from germline; a read error may be responsible. The J gene is TRBJ1-2, the V gene TRBV9, with D tentatively TRBD1 (5 bases). The CDR3 contains 15 residues. Germline V CDR1 and CDR2: SGDLS, YYNGEE. CDR3 DNA: TGTGTCAGCAGCGTAGTGGCCGCAGGGAACTATGGCTACACCTTC. This encodes CVSSVVAAGNYGYTF.

CDR3 residues: CAIRGTGGGEQYF. CDR3 nucleotides: TGTGCCATCAGGGGGACAGGGGGCGGCGAGCAGTACTTC. V and J are TRBV10-3 and TRBJ2-7; TRBD1 aligns across 12 bases. The CDR3 has 13 residues. J was trimmed by 6 bases and V by 6 bases; bases with no gene match: 3. In germline, CDR1 is ENHRY, CDR2 SYGVKD.

The chain is built from TRBV4-1 and TRBJ1-1; no clear D gene. Germline values: CDR1 MGHRA, CDR2 YSYEKL. Trimming left V 4 bases short and J 0 bases short, with 18 bases between. This CDR3 region has 17 residues. CDR3 DNA: TGCGCCAGCAGCCCCCAAAATAACCGAGGAGTGAACACTGAAGCTTTCTTT. Translated: CASSPQNNRGVNTEAFF.

The chain uses TRBV7-2 and TRBJ2-5; perhaps TRBD1 as D (5 bases). V was pared by 5 bases and J by 2 bases, with 12 bases between. Germline assignment: CDR1 SGHTA and CDR2 FQGNSA. This CDR3 comprises 14 residues. CDR3 DNA sequence: TGTGCCAGCAGCACGTACAGGACGCAAGAGACCCAGTACTTC. Translating gives CASSTYRTQETQYF.

This clone was counted between two and nine times. This chain links TRBV7-9 with TRBJ2-2; D remains ambiguous. The CDR3 loop spans 14 amino acids. Germline CDR1 SEHNR, CDR2 FQNEAQ (reference sequence). V was trimmed by 8 bases and J by 0 bases, leaving 10 bases between them. The CDR3 loop reads CASGTDTNTGELFF. CDR3 sequence (DNA): TGTGCCAGCGGAACCGATACGAACACCGGGGAGCTGTTTTTT.

Regarding this clone: At one boundary the junction diverges from the germline segment, which might be a read error. V gene TRBV9 combines with J gene TRBJ2-3; D is undetermined. The germline V gene encodes CDR1 SGDLS and CDR2 YYNGEE. The CDR3 length is 14 residues. The CDR3 bases are TGTGCCAGCAGCGTAGAGGCCCCATATGGTACGCAGTACTTT. It translates to CASSVEAPYGTQYF.

The chain carries TRBV27 and TRBJ2-2; D is perhaps TRBD2 (6 bases). Germline lookup yields CDR1 MNHEY and CDR2 SMNVEV (reference sequence). V lost 6 bases, J lost 0 bases, and 8 bases lay in between. The CDR3 is 14 amino acids. Here the CDR3 DNA reads TGTGCCAGCAGCCGGGAGCCGAACACCGGGGAGCTGTTTTTT. Encoded protein: CASSREPNTGELFF.

This chain joins TRBV6-5 and TRBJ2-7, with D possibly matching TRBD1 (5 bases). The V and J ends lost 2 bases and 0 bases respectively, with 11 bases between them. This CDR3 region has 15 residues. The germline V gene has CDR1 MNHEY and CDR2 SVGAGI. The CDR3 loop is CASSYGAGSSYEQYF. Written as DNA, the CDR3 is TGTGCCAGCAGTTACGGGGCAGGAAGCTCCTACGAGCAGTACTTC.